This TCR beta chain appears in the sequencing data of a study of T cells in Graves' hyperthyroidism and ophthalmopathy. The study's findings and limits: Expanded thyroid clonotypes (above 0.001) were mostly also found in blood.

On this clonotype itself: The antigen remains undetermined.

Authors of the study amplified TCR beta CDR3 regions from RNA transcripts. When the TCR CDR3 underwent first-round RT-PCR, the HTBI primer set was used. From the multiplex PCR reads, TCRdb called clonotypes with MiXCR, one entry per CDR3 protein. The repertoire includes approximately 600,000 distinct CDR3 sequences, about 16% of them detected once, and approximately 3.9% sits in the top ten. The CDR3 is made up of 12 amino acids. The V end lost 3 bases, the J end lost 7 bases, and 7 bases lay between the germline ends. Germline CDR1 LGHNA, CDR2 YNFKEQ. What was sequenced was blood. The rearrangement joins TRBV4-2 to TRBJ2-1, with D hard to call. The receptor was isolated from a woman in her twenties or thirties with Graves' hyperthyroidism. The CDR3 nucleotides read TGTGCCAGCAGCCAGTTGAGAAATGAGCAGTTCTTC. Protein sequence: CASSQLRNEQFF.